This is a list of T cell receptor beta chains from one sample in a study of blood T cell repertoires in COVID-19. Here immunoSEQ multiplex PCR was the method, and the copy in TCRdb shows in-frame clones only, minus some. The table has roughly 130,000 clones, around four fifths seen once. Sequenced input: PBMCs or T cells enriched from blood (not recorded which). Receptors were obtained from a woman in her fifties or sixties with acute COVID-19. Each CDR3 is given with its conserved first and last residue. Each record gives: clone size, J gene, D gene, V gene, CDR3 DNA, CDR3 protein. The D gene is left open where the match is weak. Size is omitted from some rows. Given values are once, few, many or a class for expanded clones.

size: once
J: TRBJ1-3
D: -
V: TRBV2
DNA: TGTGCCAGCGCTCTAGATGGAAACACCATATATTTT
CDR3: CASALDGNTIYF

size: -
J: TRBJ2-6
D: TRBD2
V: TRBV9
DNA: TGTGCCAGCAGCGACCCTAGGACTAGCGGGGACTCTGGGGCCAACGTCCTGACTTTC
CDR3: CASSDPRTSGDSGANVLTF

size: -
J: TRBJ2-7
D: TRBD1
V: TRBV29-1
DNA: TGCAGCGTGGGACAGGGGGGTTACGAGCAGTACTTC
CDR3: CSVGQGGYEQYF

size: -
J: TRBJ2-1
D: TRBD2
V: TRBV9
DNA: TGTGCCAGCAGCCCGACTAGCGGCCTGGCAAATGAGCAGTTCTTC
CDR3: CASSPTSGLANEQFF

size: -
J: TRBJ2-2
D: -
V: TRBV2
DNA: TGTGCCAGCAGTGTCGACGGGGACACCGGGGAGCTGTTTTTT
CDR3: CASSVDGDTGELFF

size: -
J: TRBJ2-1
D: TRBD2
V: TRBV7-2
DNA: TGTGCCAGCAGCGTCGGGACTAGCACGACCAATGAGCAGTTCTTC
CDR3: CASSVGTSTTNEQFF

size: -
J: TRBJ1-6
D: -
V: TRBV30
DNA: TGTGCCTGGAGTGTAGGGCAGGGCAATTCACCCCTCCACTTT
CDR3: CAWSVGQGNSPLHF

size: -
J: TRBJ2-5
D: TRBD2
V: TRBV2
DNA: TGTGCCAGCATCCGCATAGCGGGAGTCAGGGAGACCCAGTACTTC
CDR3: CASIRIAGVRETQYF

size: -
J: TRBJ1-5
D: -
V: TRBV5-5
DNA: TGTGCCAGCAGCTTGGGGGCCGAGCCGAGCAATCAGCCCCAGCATTTT
CDR3: CASSLGAEPSNQPQHF

size: -
J: TRBJ2-5
D: -
V: TRBV10-3
DNA: TGTGCCATCAGTGAACGGGGGAACCAAGAGACCCAGTACTTC
CDR3: CAISERGNQETQYF

size: -
J: TRBJ2-1
D: -
V: TRBV6-2/TRBV6-3
DNA: TGTGCCAGCAGTTACGAGACTCCGTTCAATGAGCAGTTCTTC
CDR3: CASSYETPFNEQFF

size: -
J: TRBJ2-1
D: -
V: TRBV7-7
DNA: TGTGCTAGCAGCGGGACAGCTCGGAATGAGCAGTTCTTC
CDR3: CASSGTARNEQFF

size: -
J: TRBJ1-3
D: -
V: TRBV6-2/TRBV6-3
DNA: TGTGCCAGCAGTGACGGGACATCACTTGGAAACACCATATATTTT
CDR3: CASSDGTSLGNTIYF

size: -
J: TRBJ1-3
D: -
V: TRBV7-8
DNA: TGTGCCAGCAAGATACAGTACTCTGGAAACACCATATATTTT
CDR3: CASKIQYSGNTIYF

size: -
J: TRBJ1-1
D: -
V: TRBV29-1
DNA: TGCAGCGTTGTGAAACAGGGCGATACTGAAGCTTTCTTT
CDR3: CSVVKQGDTEAFF